A single sample gave rise to the 29 T cell receptor beta chains below, sequenced in a study of blood T cells in healthy people across ages. Primers used in a second PCR of roughly 6 to 11 cycles were a sample-barcoded 5' primer and a J-beta primer mix. TCRdb redid the calling of the 5' RACE reads with MiXCR, one entry per CDR3 protein. This sample has under 2,000,000 distinct CDR3 sequences, with around 48% found just once. Input material: blood. These receptors all come from a woman between 40 and 55 years old in good health.

This clonotype came up a few times. The chain links TRBV29-1 to TRBJ2-5; the D gene could be TRBD1 or TRBD2 (5 bases each). This CDR3 spans 14 amino acids. Deletions cut 3 bases from V and 1 base from J, with 12 bases between. CDR1 is SQVTM and CDR2 is ANQGSEA in the germline V gene. CDR3 coding DNA: TGCAGCGTTGAGAGGGGCACAAGCCAAGAGACCCAGTACTTC. Translation: CSVERGTSQETQYF.

The chain carries TRBV4-2 and TRBJ1-2; D call uncertain. The CDR3 has 14 residues. Between the trimmed V and J ends, which lost 1 base and 1 base, there was a span of 7 bases. CDR1 is LGHNA, CDR2 YNFKEQ, per germline. The CDR3 coding sequence is TGTGCCAGCAGCCAAGGGACGGATAACTATGGCTACACCTTC. This sequence encodes CASSQGTDNYGYTF.

J is TRBJ1-5 and V is TRBV12-3 or TRBV12-4; D is uncertain. Trimming cost V 5 bases and J 7 bases, with 18 bases left between them. CDR3 length: 15 residues. Here the CDR3 reads CASSHRQLGVQPQHF. The CDR3 coding sequence is TGTGCCAGCAGTCACCGACAACTTGGAGTCCAGCCCCAGCATTTT.

This clonotype was observed once. A read error may explain this, as a much larger clone is one base away. V usage is TRBV28 and J usage is TRBJ1-1; no definite D call. Trimming shortened V by 2 bases and J by 3 bases, and 7 bases separated the two germline ends. There are 13 residues in the CDR3. Germline CDR1 is MDHEN and CDR2 is SYDVKM. This CDR3 reads CASSLRQHTEAFF. The CDR3 nucleotides are TGTGCCAGCAGTTTAAGGCAGCACACTGAAGCTTTCTTT.

This sequence joins TRBV6-6 and TRBJ2-5, with D tentatively TRBD1 (5 bases). The V end was cut by 9 bases, the J end by 2 bases, with 16 bases between. The CDR3 consists of 14 residues. The germline V gene encodes CDR1 MNHNY and CDR2 SVGAGI (reference sequence). The CDR3 sequence: CASKTRQPQETQYF. CDR3 in DNA: TGTGCCAGTAAGACCAGACAGCCTCAAGAGACCCAGTACTTC.

V usage is TRBV6-5 and J usage is TRBJ2-5, with 8 bases that match TRBD2. Germline V lookup: CDR1 MNHEY, CDR2 SVGAGI. The V segment lost 0 bases and the J segment 1 base; nucleotides outside the gene matches: 1. The CDR3 sequence is 15 residues long. CDR3: CASSYSSGAQETQYF. The CDR3 DNA is TGTGCCAGCAGTTACTCTAGCGGGGCCCAAGAGACCCAGTACTTC.

This clonotype was recorded only once. The chain links TRBV2 to TRBJ2-3; no firm D call. This CDR3 contains 13 residues. The germline V gene has CDR1 SNHLY and CDR2 FYNNEI. V lost 2 bases to trimming and J lost 5 bases, with 8 bases between them. For the CDR3, the DNA is TGTGCCAGCAGTGAAAGTGTTATAGATACGCAGTATTTT. Translation: CASSESVIDTQYF.

The V and J genes are TRBV29-1 and TRBJ1-2, with D unclear. The CDR3 extends over 11 amino acids. V gave up 1 base and J gave up 7 bases, with 7 bases separating them. CDR1 and CDR2 from the germline V gene are SQVTM and ANQGSEA. The CDR3 reads CSVEAHGGYTF. The CDR3, as DNA: TGCAGCGTTGAAGCGCATGGTGGCTACACCTTC.

The rearrangement joins TRBV28 to TRBJ2-5; 8 bases line up with TRBD2. The germline CDR1 and CDR2 sequences are MDHEN and SYDVKM. J lost 11 bases, V lost 2 bases, and 13 bases had no gene match. The CDR3 loop spans 15 amino acids. The CDR3 bases are TGTGCCAGCAGTTTACCCGGGACCATCGGGGGGGAGCAGTACTTC. Amino acid sequence: CASSLPGTIGGEQYF.

The rearrangement uses TRBV24-1 and TRBJ2-6, with D perhaps matching TRBD1 (5 bases). The CDR3 loop spans 17 amino acids. Trimming pared 6 bases from V and 0 bases from J, leaving 14 bases between. Looked up from germline, CDR1 is KGHDR and CDR2 is SFDVKD. CDR3 sequence reads: CATSRPGITSGANVLTF. CDR3 sequence (DNA): TGTGCCACCAGTCGTCCAGGGATCACCTCTGGGGCCAACGTCCTGACTTTC.

The rearrangement joins TRBV7-2 to TRBJ2-3; D is uncertain. The germline CDR1 and CDR2 sequences are SGHTA and FQGNSA. The CDR3 is 15 amino acids. Trimming stripped 1 base from V and 4 bases from J, with 12 bases between. CDR3: CASSLDFGLPDTQYF. The CDR3 DNA is TGTGCCAGCAGCTTAGATTTTGGGCTACCAGATACGCAGTATTTT.

This clonotype was detected only a few times. The rearrangement links TRBV28 to TRBJ2-7; no clear D. This CDR3 is 12 amino acids long. Deletions cut 5 bases from V and 6 bases from J, with 11 bases between. From germline, CDR1 is MDHEN and CDR2 SYDVKM. CDR3 loop: CASSAIRAEQYF. The CDR3 nucleotides read TGTGCCAGCAGTGCTATCAGAGCCGAGCAGTACTTC.

The chain carries TRBV20-1 and TRBJ2-5; D is undetermined. CDR3 length: 12 residues. V was trimmed by 3 bases and J by 5 bases, leaving 10 bases between them. Germline V gene data show CDR1 as DFQATT and CDR2 as SNEGSKA (reference sequence). CDR3 coding DNA: TGCAGTGCTAGGGTGCTTGGGGAGACCCAGTACTTC. Translation gives CSARVLGETQYF.

Of note for this clonotype: One end of the junction is discordant with germline, which a read error may explain. The V and J genes are TRBV7-9 and TRBJ2-4; TRBD1 agrees at 10 bases. The end of the DNA is better explained by TRBJ2-7, so the J call may be wrong. The length of the CDR3 is 16 residues. From germline, CDR1 is SEHNR and CDR2 FQNEAQ (reference sequence). DNA of the CDR3: TGTGTCAGCAGCTTCCGCCCGGGACAGGGGATCAACGAGCAGTACTTC. This translates into CVSSFRPGQGINEQYF.

This clonotype was detected only a few times. The V and J genes are TRBV7-2 and TRBJ1-2; unclear D gene. The CDR3 is 14 amino acids. Per the germline V gene, CDR1 is SGHTA and CDR2 is FQGNSA. The V end was cut by 3 bases, the J end by 5 bases, with 13 bases between. In DNA, the CDR3 is TGTGCCAGCAGCTTCTATTGGGCACCGTATGGCTACACCTTC. This sequence encodes CASSFYWAPYGYTF.

This chain joins TRBV25-1 and TRBJ2-5; perhaps TRBD2 as D (5 bases). The DNA end is more similar to TRBJ2-7, so the J call may be wrong. The CDR3 contains 15 residues. In germline, CDR1 is MGHDK, CDR2 SYGVNS. This CDR3 is CASSESAGVPVEQYF. As DNA, the CDR3 is TGTGCCAGCAGTGAATCCGCCGGGGTACCCGTCGAGCAGTACTTC.

In this sample, this clonotype turned up a few times. V is TRBV5-1 and J is TRBJ2-6; maybe TRBD1 (6 bases). Germline CDR1 SGHRS, CDR2 YFSETQ. V was clipped by 1 base and J by 0 bases, with 14 bases between them. The CDR3 runs to 18 residues. In nucleotides, the CDR3 is TGCGCCAGCAGCTTGACAGGGCGCCAACTCTCTGGGGCCAACGTCCTGACTTTC. It is translated as CASSLTGRQLSGANVLTF. The variable domain in full, completed from reference TRBV5-1 and TRBJ2-6, reads KAGVTQTPRYLIKTRGQQVTLSCSPISGHRSVSWYQQTPGQGLQFLFEYFSETQRNKGNFPGRFSGRQFSNSRSEMNVSTLELGDSALYLCASSLTGRQLSGANVLTFGAGSRLTVL.

The chain joins TRBV6-6 to TRBJ2-3; D is undetermined. This CDR3 is 14 amino acids long. Germline V gives CDR1 MNHNY, CDR2 SVGAGI (reference sequence). V was cut by 3 bases and J by 5 bases, with 12 bases left in between. This CDR3 is CASSYSWVGDTQYF. The CDR3 bases are TGTGCCAGCAGTTATTCGTGGGTTGGAGATACGCAGTATTTT.

The chain is built from TRBV20-1 and TRBJ2-3; tentative D call: TRBD2 (6 bases). This CDR3 is 15 amino acids long. Germline V gene lookup returns CDR1 DFQATT and CDR2 SNEGSKA (reference sequence). Trimming removed 3 bases at V and 4 bases at J, with 17 bases between. In nucleotides, the CDR3 is TGCAGTGCTAGGGAAGCGGTAGGGGAGGCAGATACGCAGTATTTT. Its protein product is CSAREAVGEADTQYF.

The chain is built from TRBV6-1 and TRBJ2-3, with 13 bases matching TRBD2. The CDR3 is made up of 16 amino acids. The V segment lost 4 bases and the J segment 4 bases; nucleotides outside the gene matches: 5. CDR1 and CDR2 (germline): MNHNS, SASEGT. DNA of the CDR3: TGTGCCAGCAGTGTGGGCGGGACTAGCGGGGCAGATACGCAGTATTTT. It encodes CASSVGGTSGADTQYF.

V gene TRBV12-3 or TRBV12-4 combines with J gene TRBJ2-5; maybe TRBD1 (6 bases). This CDR3 has 14 amino acids. Deletions cut 6 bases from V and 0 bases from J, with 11 bases between. The CDR3 protein is CASRTGLYQETQYF. Here the CDR3 DNA reads TGTGCCAGCAGGACAGGACTGTACCAAGAGACCCAGTACTTC.

This chain links TRBV28 with TRBJ2-5; D tentatively fits TRBD1 or TRBD2 (5 bases each). Trimming cost V 1 base and J 5 bases, with 20 bases left between them. Germline V CDR1 and CDR2: MDHEN, SYDVKM. CDR3 length: 17 amino acids. CDR3 amino acids: CASSLSGAAVMGETQYF. The DNA of the CDR3 is TGTGCCAGCAGTTTATCCGGGGCCGCCGTAATGGGGGAGACCCAGTACTTC.

The chain is built from TRBV2 and TRBJ1-1; D unresolved. Germline V gives CDR1 SNHLY, CDR2 FYNNEI. Trimming removed 8 bases from V and 5 bases from J, with 18 bases in between. The CDR3 has 14 amino acids. Here the CDR3 reads CASLREGEGTEAFF. The DNA for the CDR3 is TGTGCCAGCCTTAGGGAGGGAGAAGGAACTGAAGCTTTCTTT. The full variable domain, completed using reference TRBV2 and TRBJ1-1, is EPEVTQTPSHQVTQMGQEVILRCVPISNHLYFYWYRQILGQKVEFLVSFYNNEISEKSEIFDDQFSVERPDGSNFTLKIRSTKLEDSAMYFCASLREGEGTEAFFGQGTRLTVV.

This clonotype has more than one count but fewer than ten. The chain links TRBV5-5 to TRBJ2-7; D gene unclear. V lost 2 bases and J lost 2, with 8 bases in between. This CDR3 has 13 residues. Germline V gives CDR1 SGHKS, CDR2 YYEKEE (reference sequence). This CDR3 is CASSFVSTYEQYF. For the CDR3, the DNA is TGTGCCAGCAGCTTCGTCAGCACCTACGAGCAGTACTTC.

This clonotype has just a few counts. The rearrangement uses TRBV9 and TRBJ2-1; 8 bases agree with TRBD2. V was pared by 4 bases and J by 5 bases, with 8 bases of the junction left unmatched. CDR1 is SGDLS, CDR2 YYNGEE, per germline. The CDR3 contains 15 residues. DNA of the CDR3: TGTGCCAGCAGCATGAGCGGGGGTTCTGACAATGAGCAGTTCTTC. Protein: CASSMSGGSDNEQFF.

The V gene is TRBV7-8, the J gene TRBJ2-5, with 7 bases that match TRBD1. V gave up 5 bases and J gave up 4 bases; unmatched junction bases: 7. Germline values: CDR1 SGHVS, CDR2 FQNEAQ. The CDR3 has 14 residues. The CDR3 spells CASSPKTGLETQYF. The CDR3 nucleotides are TGTGCCAGCAGCCCCAAGACAGGGCTAGAGACCCAGTACTTC.

This clonotype was detected a few times. The chain joins TRBV11-2 to TRBJ2-1; no reliable D call. The CDR3 runs 14 residues. Germline V gives CDR1 SGHAT, CDR2 FQNNGV. The V end was cut by 3 bases, the J end by 8 bases, with 14 bases between. CDR3 sequence: CASSFRSAVYEQFF. In DNA, the CDR3 is TGTGCCAGCAGCTTTAGGAGCGCCGTCTATGAGCAGTTCTTC.

This clonotype was detected only once. The chain links TRBV4-3 to TRBJ1-5, with no clear D. Germline loops: CDR1 LGHNA, CDR2 YSLEER. This CDR3 has 14 amino acids. The V end was cut by 2 bases, the J end by 7 bases, with 12 bases between. The DNA for the CDR3 is TGCGCCAGCAGCCAAACAGCGTTCGGACAGCCCCAGCATTTT. It yields the protein CASSQTAFGQPQHF.

The rearrangement uses TRBV6-2 or TRBV6-3 and TRBJ2-5; D uncertain. This CDR3 is 15 amino acids long. The germline V gene encodes CDR1 MNHEY and CDR2 SVGEGT. Trimming cost V 2 bases and J 1 base, with 11 bases left between them. The CDR3 sequence: CASSYLYRLQETQYF. The DNA of the CDR3 is TGTGCCAGCAGTTACCTTTATAGACTCCAAGAGACCCAGTACTTC.